The next 19 T cell receptor beta chains were all read from a single sample in a study of T cells in Graves' hyperthyroidism and ophthalmopathy. Authors of the study amplified TCR beta CDR3 regions from RNA transcripts. RT-PCR in the first round (using the HTBI primer set) targeted the TCR CDR3. In TCRdb, the multiplex PCR reads were re-called with MiXCR into one record per CDR3 protein. The repertoire holds hundreds of thousands of distinct CDR3 sequences, with about 15% as singletons. Sequenced: blood. All receptors derive from a woman in her fifties or sixties with Graves' ophthalmopathy.

The chain couples TRBV2 to TRBJ1-5; D is unclear. The CDR3 extends over 15 amino acids. Between the trimmed V and J ends, which lost 6 bases and 1 base, there was a span of 13 bases. Looked up from germline, CDR1 is SNHLY and CDR2 is FYNNEI. CDR3 amino acids: CASSVGLPSNQPQHF. CDR3 sequence (DNA): TGTGCCAGCAGCGTGGGATTACCAAGCAATCAGCCCCAGCATTTT.

This clonotype was counted only a few times. V and J are TRBV15 and TRBJ1-2; 9 bases match TRBD1. Germline assignment: CDR1 LNHNV and CDR2 YYDKDF (reference sequence). The CDR3 consists of 18 residues. V lost 1 base to trimming and J lost 4 bases; unmatched junction nucleotides: 13. CDR3 protein: CATSRVSSSGQGVYGYTF. The CDR3 DNA is TGTGCCACCAGCAGAGTCTCATCCTCGGGACAGGGCGTCTATGGCTACACCTTC.

This clonotype was counted at least ten times. The chain is built from TRBV20-1 and TRBJ2-7, with a tentative D call TRBD1 (6 bases). The germline V gene has CDR1 DFQATT and CDR2 SNEGSKA (reference sequence). V was cut by 0 bases and J by 2 bases, with 11 bases left in between. CDR3 length: 14 amino acids. CDR3 coding DNA: TGCAGTGCTAGAGATCGTGCAGGGGCCTACGAGCAGTACTTC. Translation: CSARDRAGAYEQYF.

This clonotype has more than one count but fewer than ten. Just one base apart from a much larger clone, this may be a read error. V is TRBV7-2 and J is TRBJ2-5, with a tentative D call TRBD1 (6 bases). Germline values: CDR1 SGHTA, CDR2 FQGNSA. With 6 bases removed from V and 3 bases from J, the gap between germline ends came to 11 bases. This CDR3 has 13 amino acids. Written as DNA, the CDR3 is TGTGCCAGCAGTTCGAACAGGGAAGAGACCCAGTACTTC. Its protein product is CASSSNREETQYF.

This clonotype was seen more than once but under ten times. The rearrangement joins TRBV6-9 to TRBJ1-2; TRBD1 might be the D (5 bases). The CDR3 extends over 15 amino acids. Trimming removed 2 bases from V and 2 bases from J, with 12 bases in between. Germline V gene lookup returns CDR1 MNHGY and CDR2 SVAAGI. The CDR3 DNA is TGTGCCAGCAGTTATGAAGGGCAGGGCAACTATGGCTACACCTTC. Its protein is CASSYEGQGNYGYTF.

The chain links TRBV7-6 to TRBJ2-6; D is uncertain. Germline assignment: CDR1 SGHVS and CDR2 FNYEAQ. Deletions cut 4 bases from V and 0 bases from J, with 10 bases between. The CDR3 loop spans 16 amino acids. CDR3 bases: TGTGCCAGCAGCTCGGACGCAAGCTCTGGGGCCAACGTCCTGACTTTC. This encodes CASSSDASSGANVLTF.

This clonotype came up many times. The chain links TRBV7-9 to TRBJ2-1; maybe TRBD2 (6 bases). Germline V gene data show CDR1 as SEHNR and CDR2 as FQNEAQ (reference sequence). With 1 base removed from V and 7 bases from J, the gap between germline ends came to 14 bases. This CDR3 contains 15 residues. The CDR3 is CASSLVRGGLNEQFF. The CDR3 bases are TGTGCCAGCAGCTTAGTAAGGGGAGGATTGAATGAGCAGTTCTTC.

This clonotype was recorded many times. The chain combines TRBV20-1 with TRBJ2-3; TRBD2 aligns across 9 bases. V shed 4 bases and J 4 bases; nucleotides not matched to a gene: 9. CDR1 is DFQATT, CDR2 SNEGSKA, per germline (reference sequence). The CDR3 covers 15 residues. CDR3 nucleotides: TGCAGTGCTACCGTTAGCGGGAGCTCCTCAGATACGCAGTATTTT. This encodes CSATVSGSSSDTQYF.

This clonotype has only a few counts. The chain carries TRBV5-1 and TRBJ2-2; a possible D gene is TRBD2 (6 bases). The germline gives CDR1 SGHRS, CDR2 YFSETQ. V was pared by 2 bases and J by 5 bases, with 13 bases between. There are 15 residues in the CDR3. Here the CDR3 reads CASSFGTATTGELFF. Written as DNA, the CDR3 is TGCGCCAGCAGCTTCGGGACTGCAACGACCGGGGAGCTGTTTTTT.

This chain joins TRBV4-2 and TRBJ1-3; 9 bases align to TRBD1. The germline CDR1 and CDR2 sequences are LGHNA and YNFKEQ. The V and J ends lost 6 bases and 0 bases, in that order; junction bases with no gene match: 6. CDR3 length equals 16 residues. The chain's CDR3 is CASSKGQGSSGNTIYF. Here the CDR3 DNA reads TGTGCCAGCAGTAAAGGACAGGGGAGCTCTGGAAACACCATATATTTT.

On this clonotype: With a much larger clone just one base away, this may be a read error. This rearrangement joins TRBV28 to TRBJ2-7; D not resolved. The CDR3 extends over 16 amino acids. The germline CDR1 and CDR2 sequences are MDHEN and SYDVKM. This CDR3 reads CASSTYPPKSSYEQCF. The CDR3 bases are TGTGCCAGCAGTACGTATCCCCCCAAGAGCTCCTACGAGCAGTGCTTC. The full variable domain, its missing parts supplied by reference TRBV28 and TRBJ2-7, is DVKVTQSSRYLVKRTGEKVFLECVQDMDHENMFWYRQDPGLGLRLIYFSYDVKMKEKGDIPEGYSVSREKKERFSLILESASTNQTSMYLCASSTYPPKSSYEQCFGPGTRLTVT.

This clonotype was seen repeatedly, ten times or more. The chain has TRBV6-1 and TRBJ2-7; no clear D gene. This CDR3 region has 12 residues. Germline V gene lookup returns CDR1 MNHNS and CDR2 SASEGT. V was clipped by 2 bases and J by 3 bases, with 5 bases between them. The chain's CDR3 is CASSEMGYEQYF. DNA for the CDR3: TGTGCCAGCAGTGAAATGGGCTACGAGCAGTACTTC.

There are many counts of this clonotype. The chain uses TRBV28 and TRBJ2-7; TRBD2 is a possible D gene (5 bases). The germline V gene encodes CDR1 MDHEN and CDR2 SYDVKM. Deletions cut 6 bases from V and 3 bases from J, with 9 bases between. The CDR3 extends over 12 amino acids. The CDR3 here is CASRPTSYEQYF. CDR3 nucleotide sequence: TGTGCCAGCAGGCCTACTAGCTACGAGCAGTACTTC.

This clonotype was observed at least ten times. The chain combines TRBV6-6 with TRBJ1-2; D may be TRBD1 (5 bases). In germline, CDR1 is MNHNY, CDR2 SVGAGI (reference sequence). Trimming cost V 0 bases and J 2 bases, with 10 bases left between them. The CDR3 loop spans 15 amino acids. The CDR3 here is CASSYSGRQNYGYTF. The CDR3 DNA sequence: TGTGCCAGCAGTTACTCGGGGCGGCAGAACTATGGCTACACCTTC.

This clonotype was seen only a few times. The V gene is TRBV7-7, the J gene TRBJ2-5, with D possibly being TRBD1 or TRBD2 (5 bases each). The V end was cut by 5 bases, the J end by 6 bases, with 13 bases between. This CDR3 spans 13 amino acids. CDR1 and CDR2 (germline): SSHAT, FNYEAQ (reference sequence). CDR3 sequence: CASSRDGGQTQYF. In DNA form, the CDR3 reads TGTGCCAGCAGCCGCGATGGGGGACAGACCCAGTACTTC.

This clonotype was counted at least ten times. The DNA of the CDR3 is TGTGCCAGCAACCTCCAGGGACAGGGGGGAGATACGCAGTATTTT. This gives the protein CASNLQGQGGDTQYF. The chain employs TRBV2 and TRBJ2-3, with 11 nucleotides matching TRBD1. The germline gives CDR1 SNHLY, CDR2 FYNNEI. V dropped 7 bases and J dropped 5; count of bases not matched to a gene: 8. The CDR3 runs to 15 residues.

V and J are TRBV20-1 and TRBJ2-1, with 11 bases matching TRBD2. Germline loops: CDR1 DFQATT, CDR2 SNEGSKA (reference sequence). The CDR3 loop spans 18 amino acids. The junction had 9 bases not matched to a gene; V was cut back by 2 bases and J by 0 bases. The CDR3 DNA follows: TGCAGTGCTAGACCCCTCGGGACTAGCGGAAGCTCCTACAATGAGCAGTTCTTC. This gives the protein CSARPLGTSGSSYNEQFF.

This clonotype was seen a few times. The V gene is TRBV3-1, the J gene TRBJ2-2, with TRBD1 as a possible D gene (6 bases). CDR3 length: 15 residues. Germline V lookup: CDR1 LGHDT, CDR2 YNNKEL (reference sequence). Trimming pared 2 bases from V and 9 bases from J, leaving 16 bases between. CDR3 bases: TGTGCCAGCAGCCAACCAGGGGCCGTGCCTAGGGAGCTGTTTTTT. It is translated as CASSQPGAVPRELFF.

In its sample, this clonotype was seen many times. The chain carries TRBV11-2 and TRBJ2-1, with 7 positions matching TRBD2. The CDR3 runs 15 residues. Germline CDR1 SGHAT, CDR2 FQNNGV. Trimming cost V 0 bases and J 3 bases; bases outside gene matches: 2. The CDR3 DNA sequence: TGTGCCAGCAGCTTAGAGGGCGGGAGCTACAATGAGCAGTTCTTC. Its protein product is CASSLEGGSYNEQFF.